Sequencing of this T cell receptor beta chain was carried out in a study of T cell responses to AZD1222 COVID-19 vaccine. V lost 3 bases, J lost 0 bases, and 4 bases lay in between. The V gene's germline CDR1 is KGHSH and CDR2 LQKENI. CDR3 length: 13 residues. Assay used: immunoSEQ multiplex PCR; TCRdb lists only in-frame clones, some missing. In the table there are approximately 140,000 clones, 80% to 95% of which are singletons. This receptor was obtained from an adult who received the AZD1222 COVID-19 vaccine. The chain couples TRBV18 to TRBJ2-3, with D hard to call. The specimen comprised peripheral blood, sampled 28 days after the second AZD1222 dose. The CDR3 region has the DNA TGTGCCAGCTCACCCGGCAGCACAGATACGCAGTATTTT. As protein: CASSPGSTDTQYF.